This entry lists 27 T cell receptor beta chains sequenced from one sample in a study of cytotoxic CD8 clonotypes in ibrutinib-treated CLL. Profiled with immunoSEQ multiplex PCR; TCRdb holds only in-frame clones, not every one. The sample yields fewer than 400,000 clones, 67% seen once. Material: PBMCs, obtained after 36 months of ibrutinib treatment. Receptors were obtained from a human donor with chronic lymphocytic leukemia.

This clone has just a few counts. V gene TRBV10-3 combines with J gene TRBJ2-1; 9 bases fit TRBD1. The trim removed 3 bases at V and 2 bases at J, leaving 5 bases unmatched. This CDR3 comprises 16 residues. Germline V lookup: CDR1 ENHRY, CDR2 SYGVKD. CDR3 sequence (DNA): TGTGCCATCAGTGACCCCCGGACAGGGGCCTACAATGAGCAGTTCTTC. Protein sequence: CAISDPRTGAYNEQFF.

This rearrangement joins TRBV18 to TRBJ1-1; 8 bases are shared with TRBD1. Germline loops: CDR1 KGHSH, CDR2 LQKENI. CDR3 length: 15 residues. The trim removed 3 bases at V and 4 bases at J, leaving 7 bases unmatched. The CDR3 sequence: CASSPGQGEFTEAFF. CDR3 nucleotides: TGTGCCAGCTCACCTGGACAGGGTGAGTTCACTGAAGCTTTCTTT.

This chain uses TRBV9 with TRBJ2-1, with D perhaps matching TRBD2 (6 bases). V was trimmed by 0 bases and J by 12 bases, leaving 10 bases between them. The germline V gene has CDR1 SGDLS and CDR2 YYNGEE. The length of the CDR3 is 12 residues. DNA of the CDR3: TGTGCCAGCAGCGTAGTTAGCGGCGTGCAGTTCTTC. As protein: CASSVVSGVQFF.

The J gene is TRBJ1-5, the V gene TRBV9, with D tentatively TRBD1 (5 bases). The CDR3 is 13 amino acids. Germline CDR1 is SGDLS and CDR2 is YYNGEE. V lost 4 bases and J lost 4, with 9 bases in between. CDR3 coding DNA: TGTGCCAGCAGCCGAGGGGAGAATCAGCCCCAGCATTTT. This gives the protein CASSRGENQPQHF.

The chain carries TRBV10-2 and TRBJ1-5; D unclear. Germline lookup yields CDR1 WSHSY and CDR2 SAAADI. Deletions cut 5 bases from V and 7 bases from J, with 9 bases between. The CDR3 runs 12 residues. Here the CDR3 reads CASSISEQPQHF. CDR3 DNA sequence: TGCGCCAGCAGTATAAGTGAACAGCCCCAGCATTTT.

This clone was seen at least ten times. This chain joins TRBV7-9 and TRBJ2-3; D gene ambiguous. Germline V lookup: CDR1 SEHNR, CDR2 FQNEAQ (reference sequence). V lost 5 bases and J lost 6, with 15 bases in between. CDR3 size: 14 residues. CDR3 nucleotide sequence: TGTGCCAGCAGCCCCGGGCCCGAGCTGGATACGCAGTATTTT. This codes for CASSPGPELDTQYF.

This clone was found once. CDR3 sequence (DNA): TGTGCCAGCAAAGGATGGGGAGGGGAACCCCTCCACTTT. This encodes CASKGWGGEPLHF. The V and J genes are TRBV2 and TRBJ1-6; maybe TRBD1 (5 bases). Trimming took 7 bases from V and 12 from J, leaving 16 bases between them. In germline, CDR1 is SNHLY, CDR2 FYNNEI. This CDR3 region has 13 residues.

The chain links TRBV7-9 to TRBJ2-7; D is perhaps TRBD2 (5 bases). Germline CDR1 is SEHNR and CDR2 is FQNEAQ (reference sequence). The length of the CDR3 is 14 residues. Trimming shortened V by 3 bases and J by 0 bases, and 9 bases separated the two germline ends. In DNA form, the CDR3 reads TGTGCCAGCAGCTTGCTAGCTAACTCCTACGAGCAGTACTTC. This gives the protein CASSLLANSYEQYF.

A remark on this clone: Additional DNA sequences in this sample encode the identical CDR3. The rearrangement joins TRBV9 to TRBJ2-3, with TRBD2 identical over 8 bases. CDR1 is SGDLS and CDR2 is YYNGEE in the germline V gene. The CDR3 has 16 residues. V gave up 0 bases and J gave up 2 bases; unmatched junction bases: 5. The CDR3 nucleotides read TGTGCCAGCAGCGTAGCAGCGGGAGCCAACACAGATACGCAGTATTTT. Amino acids: CASSVAAGANTDTQYF.

J is TRBJ1-1 and V is TRBV6-5, with D perhaps matching TRBD1 (6 bases). Germline CDR1 MNHEY, CDR2 SVGAGI. V dropped 5 bases and J dropped 7 bases, with 14 bases sitting between them. This CDR3 comprises 13 residues. DNA of the CDR3: TGTGCCAGCAGTCTCACCGTGGACAGTGAAGCTTTCTTT. Protein: CASSLTVDSEAFF.

In its sample, this clone was seen once. J is TRBJ2-5 and V is TRBV6-6; a possible D gene is TRBD1 (6 bases). The CDR3 covers 15 residues. Germline loops: CDR1 MNHNY, CDR2 SVGAGI (reference sequence). Between the trimmed V and J ends, which lost 7 bases and 1 base, there was a span of 16 bases. CDR3 nucleotide sequence: TGTGCCAGCATCCAGGGGTTATCTCGCCAAGAGACCCAGTACTTC. Translation gives CASIQGLSRQETQYF.

In nucleotides, the CDR3 is TGTGCCAGCAGCTTAGTAAGGAGGGCTAGCGGTTACAATGAGCAGTTCTTC. Translating it yields CASSLVRRASGYNEQFF. The genes are TRBV7-2 and TRBJ2-1, with 7 positions matching TRBD2. Germline CDR1 and CDR2: SGHTA and FQGNSA. There are 17 residues in the CDR3. V shed 1 base and J 4 bases; nucleotides not matched to a gene: 10.

This clone has more than one count but fewer than ten. The rearrangement joins TRBV28 to TRBJ2-5, with D possibly being TRBD1 or TRBD2 (5 bases each). V lost 3 bases, J lost 1 base, and 12 bases lay in between. There are 15 residues in the CDR3. The germline gives CDR1 MDHEN, CDR2 SYDVKM. This CDR3 reads CASSFSGPAQETQYF. In DNA form, the CDR3 reads TGTGCCAGCAGTTTTTCGGGACCAGCCCAAGAGACCCAGTACTTC.

V gene TRBV4-1 combines with J gene TRBJ1-6; D might be TRBD1 (5 bases). The V end was cut by 6 bases, the J end by 3 bases, with 12 bases between. The CDR3 has 15 amino acids. CDR1 and CDR2 from the germline V gene are MGHRA and YSYEKL. CDR3 nucleotides: TGCGCCAGCAGTGGTGCGGGGGGCTATAATTCACCCCTCCACTTT. This codes for CASSGAGGYNSPLHF.

The CDR3 nucleotides read TGTGCCATCAGTGAGTTGTATGGGGCCGGGGAGCTGTTTTTT. Translation gives CAISELYGAGELFF. V is TRBV10-3 and J is TRBJ2-2; D uncertain. Trimming left V 1 base short and J 6 bases short, with 9 bases between. The CDR3 runs to 14 residues. Looked up from germline, CDR1 is ENHRY and CDR2 is SYGVKD.

The rearrangement links TRBV6-4 to TRBJ1-5; no clear D gene. The CDR3 is 13 amino acids. V gave up 0 bases and J gave up 6 bases, with 6 bases separating them. CDR1 MRHNA and CDR2 SNTAGT come from the germline V gene. This chain's CDR3 is CASSDSWGQPQHF. CDR3 DNA sequence: TGTGCCAGCAGTGACTCGTGGGGTCAGCCCCAGCATTTT.

This rearrangement joins TRBV5-1 to TRBJ2-1; possible D gene TRBD2, 6 bases. The CDR3 runs to 12 residues. The germline gives CDR1 SGHRS, CDR2 YFSETQ. The V and J ends lost 2 bases and 9 bases respectively, with 9 bases between them. For the CDR3, the DNA is TGCGCCAGCAGCTTCCTCGGGGGTGAGCAGTTCTTC. Amino acid sequence: CASSFLGGEQFF.

The CDR3, as DNA: TGCGCCAGCAGTGGGCAGGGGGCGGCGAATGAGCAGTTCTTC. It specifies CASSGQGAANEQFF. The J gene is TRBJ2-1, the V gene TRBV5-1; 8 bases agree with TRBD1. V was pared by 5 bases and J by 7 bases, with 8 bases of the junction left unmatched. Germline V gene data show CDR1 as SGHRS and CDR2 as YFSETQ. This CDR3 is 14 amino acids long. Supplemented by reference TRBV5-1 and TRBJ2-1, the full variable domain reads KAGVTQTPRYLIKTRGQQVTLSCSPISGHRSVSWYQQTPGQGLQFLFEYFSETQRNKGNFPGRFSGRQFSNSRSEMNVSTLELGDSALYLCASSGQGAANEQFFGPGTRLTVL.

The chain joins TRBV23-1 to TRBJ1-5; D is undetermined. TRBV23-1 is reported as an ORF; its role is uncertain. V lost 5 bases, J lost 5 bases, and 4 bases lay in between. This CDR3 region has 11 residues. The CDR3 nucleotides are TGCGCCAGCAGTATATATCAGCCCCAGCATTTT. It translates to CASSIYQPQHF.

This chain uses TRBV5-6 with TRBJ2-7; D is perhaps TRBD1 (6 bases). Trimming took 5 bases from V and 3 from J, leaving 15 bases between them. Germline assignment: CDR1 SGHDT and CDR2 YYEEEE. CDR3 length: 14 amino acids. The CDR3 is CASSGSQGSYEQYF. CDR3 nucleotide sequence: TGTGCCAGCAGTGGGTCACAGGGTAGCTACGAGCAGTACTTC.

This clone has more than one count but fewer than ten. The chain is built from TRBV23-1 and TRBJ1-2; TRBD1 agrees at 7 bases. TRBV23-1 is an ORF, and what it does is uncertain. Trimming at V came to 8 bases and at J to 7 bases, leaving 10 bases not matched to a gene. This CDR3 spans 13 amino acids. DNA for the CDR3: TGCGCCAGCCTTTGTAAGGGGGCAGGTGGCTACACCTTC. Translated: CASLCKGAGGYTF.

Turning to this clone: This same CDR3 is encoded by further DNA sequences in the sample. The V call is TRBV4-3, the J call TRBJ2-7, with 7 bases that match TRBD1. With V trimmed by 1 base and J by 2 bases, 2 bases remained unmatched. The CDR3 covers 14 residues. Germline V gene lookup returns CDR1 LGHNA and CDR2 YSLEER. CDR3 coding DNA: TGCGCCAGCAGCCAAGGACAGGGAGCCTACGAGCAGTACTTC. This encodes CASSQGQGAYEQYF.

V usage is TRBV6-4 and J usage is TRBJ2-3; TRBD2 matches 7 bases. The V gene's germline CDR1 is MRHNA and CDR2 SNTAGT. The CDR3 loop spans 14 amino acids. J lost 0 bases, V lost 4 bases, and 1 base had no gene match. The CDR3 protein is CASSVSGSTDTQYF. CDR3 DNA sequence: TGTGCCAGCAGTGTTAGCGGGAGCACAGATACGCAGTATTTT.

This clone was recorded a few times. This chain uses TRBV27 with TRBJ1-2, with a tentative D call TRBD1 (6 bases). Germline CDR1 reads MNHEY; CDR2 reads SMNVEV (reference sequence). This CDR3 is 15 amino acids long. V was clipped by 3 bases and J by 2 bases, with 13 bases between them. As DNA, the CDR3 is TGTGCCAGCAGTTTTGCGGGGGGCAGAAACTATGGCTACACCTTC. It specifies CASSFAGGRNYGYTF.

This sequence joins TRBV6-5 and TRBJ2-7; D perhaps matches TRBD1 (5 bases). Per germline, CDR1 MNHEY and CDR2 SVGAGI. The CDR3 is 14 amino acids. The V gene lost 7 bases and the J gene lost 0 bases, with 13 bases spanning the gap. Here the CDR3 reads CASKGRANSYEQYF. In nucleotides, the CDR3 is TGTGCCAGCAAGGGGCGAGCCAACTCCTACGAGCAGTACTTC.

Regarding this clone: Germline and junction disagree at one end, which may indicate a read error. V is TRBV6-1 and J is TRBJ2-7, with D perhaps matching TRBD1 (5 bases). This CDR3 is built from 12 residues. Germline V gene lookup returns CDR1 MNHNS and CDR2 SASEGT. CDR3 protein: CAGSRQGYEQYF. CDR3 DNA: TGTGCCGGCAGCCGCCAGGGTTACGAGCAGTACTTC.

The chain uses TRBV7-2 and TRBJ1-2; possibly TRBD1 for D (6 bases). Trimming pared 3 bases from V and 4 bases from J, leaving 12 bases between. CDR1 is SGHTA, CDR2 FQGNSA, per germline. The CDR3 spans 14 residues. The CDR3 loop is CASSLARGGYGYTF. CDR3 nucleotide sequence: TGTGCCAGCAGCTTGGCCAGGGGAGGCTATGGCTACACCTTC.